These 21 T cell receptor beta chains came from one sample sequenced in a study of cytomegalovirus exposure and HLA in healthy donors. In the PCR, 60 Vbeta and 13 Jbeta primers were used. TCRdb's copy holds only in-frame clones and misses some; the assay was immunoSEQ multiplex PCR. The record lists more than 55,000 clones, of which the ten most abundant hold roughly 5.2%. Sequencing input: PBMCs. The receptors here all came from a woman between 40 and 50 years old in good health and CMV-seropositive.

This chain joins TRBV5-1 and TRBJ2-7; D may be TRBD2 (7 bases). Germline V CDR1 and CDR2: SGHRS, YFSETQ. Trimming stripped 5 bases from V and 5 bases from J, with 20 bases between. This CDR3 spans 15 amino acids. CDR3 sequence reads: CASREPRGGLDEQYF. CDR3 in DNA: TGCGCCAGCAGAGAGCCGAGGGGGGGTCTCGACGAGCAGTACTTC.

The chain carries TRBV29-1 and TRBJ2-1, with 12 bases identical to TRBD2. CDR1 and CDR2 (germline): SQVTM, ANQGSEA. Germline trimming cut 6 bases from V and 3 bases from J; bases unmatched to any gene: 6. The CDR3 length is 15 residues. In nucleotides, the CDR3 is TGCAGCGTGGGGGGGACTAGCGGGTTCTACAATGAGCAGTTCTTC. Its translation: CSVGGTSGFYNEQFF.

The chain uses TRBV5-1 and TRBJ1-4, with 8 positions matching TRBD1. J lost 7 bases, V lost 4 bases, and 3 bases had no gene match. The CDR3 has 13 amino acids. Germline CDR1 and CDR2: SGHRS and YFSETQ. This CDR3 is CASSGQGFEKLFF. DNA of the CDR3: TGCGCCAGCAGCGGACAGGGATTTGAAAAACTGTTTTTT.

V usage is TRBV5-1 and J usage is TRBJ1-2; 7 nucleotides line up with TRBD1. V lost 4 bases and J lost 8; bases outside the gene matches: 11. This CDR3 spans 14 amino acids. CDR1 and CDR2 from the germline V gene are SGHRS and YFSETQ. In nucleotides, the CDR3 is TGCGCCAGCAGCCCTGGAGACAGGGCGTACGGCTACACCTTC. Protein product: CASSPGDRAYGYTF.

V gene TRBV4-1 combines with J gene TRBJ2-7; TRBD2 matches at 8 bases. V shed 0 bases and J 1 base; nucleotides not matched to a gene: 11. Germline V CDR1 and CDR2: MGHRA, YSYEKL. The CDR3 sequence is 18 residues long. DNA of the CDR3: TGCGCCAGCAGCCAAGAGGGGACTAGGACGAGGGGGTCCTACGAGCAGTACTTC. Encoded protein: CASSQEGTRTRGSYEQYF.

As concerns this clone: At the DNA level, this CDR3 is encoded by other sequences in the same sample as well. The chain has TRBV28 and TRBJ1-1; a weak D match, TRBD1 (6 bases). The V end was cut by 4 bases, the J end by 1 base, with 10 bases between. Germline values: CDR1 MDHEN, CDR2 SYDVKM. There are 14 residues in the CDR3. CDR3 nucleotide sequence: TGTGCCAGCAGTTCACCGGGACAGAACACTGAAGCTTTCTTT. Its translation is CASSSPGQNTEAFF.

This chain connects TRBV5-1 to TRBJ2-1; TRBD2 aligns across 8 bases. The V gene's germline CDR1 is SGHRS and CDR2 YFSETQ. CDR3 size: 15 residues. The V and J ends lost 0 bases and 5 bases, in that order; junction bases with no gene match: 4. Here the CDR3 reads CASSLVAGGNNEQFF. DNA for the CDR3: TGCGCCAGCAGCTTGGTGGCGGGAGGTAACAATGAGCAGTTCTTC.

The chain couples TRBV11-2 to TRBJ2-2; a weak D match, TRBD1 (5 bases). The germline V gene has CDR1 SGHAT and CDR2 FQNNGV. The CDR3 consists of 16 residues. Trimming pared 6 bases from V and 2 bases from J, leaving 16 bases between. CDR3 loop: CASSLQGRVNTGELFF. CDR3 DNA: TGTGCCAGCAGTTTACAAGGCAGGGTAAACACCGGGGAGCTGTTTTTT. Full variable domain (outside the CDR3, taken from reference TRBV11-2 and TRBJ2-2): EAGVAQSPRYKIIEKRQSVAFWCNPISGHATLYWYQQILGQGPKLLIQFQNNGVVDDSQLPKDRFSAERLKGVDSTLKIQPAKLEDSAVYLCASSLQGRVNTGELFFGEGSRLTVL.

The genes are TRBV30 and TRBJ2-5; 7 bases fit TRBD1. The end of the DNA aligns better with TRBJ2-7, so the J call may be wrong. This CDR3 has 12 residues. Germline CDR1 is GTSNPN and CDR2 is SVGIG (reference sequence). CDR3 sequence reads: CAWGTVSYEQYF. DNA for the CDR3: TGTGCCTGGGGGACAGTCTCCTACGAGCAGTACTTC.

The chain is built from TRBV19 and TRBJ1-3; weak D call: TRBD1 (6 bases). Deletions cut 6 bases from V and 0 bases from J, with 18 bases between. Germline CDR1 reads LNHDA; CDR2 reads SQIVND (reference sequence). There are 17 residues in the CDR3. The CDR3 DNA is TGTGCCAGTAGGGCCGCTGGACAGTTTTTCTCTGGAAACACCATATATTTT. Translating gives CASRAAGQFFSGNTIYF. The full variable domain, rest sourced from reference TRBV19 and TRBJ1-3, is DGGITQSPKYLFRKEGQNVTLSCEQNLNHDAMYWYRQDPGQGLRLIYYSQIVNDFQKGDIAEGYSVSREKKESFPLTVTSAQKNPTAFYLCASRAAGQFFSGNTIYFGEGSWLTVV.

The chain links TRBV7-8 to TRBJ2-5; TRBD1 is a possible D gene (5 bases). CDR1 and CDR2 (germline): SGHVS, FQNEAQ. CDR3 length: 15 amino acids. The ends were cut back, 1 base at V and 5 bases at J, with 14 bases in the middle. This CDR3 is CASSLDGSPGETQYF. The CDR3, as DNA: TGTGCCAGCAGCTTAGATGGCTCCCCAGGGGAGACCCAGTACTTC.

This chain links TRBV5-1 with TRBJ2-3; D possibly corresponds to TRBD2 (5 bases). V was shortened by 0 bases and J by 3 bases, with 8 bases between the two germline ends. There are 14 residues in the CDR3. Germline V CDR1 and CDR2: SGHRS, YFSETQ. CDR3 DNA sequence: TGCGCCAGCAGCTTGGCGGGGTCTACAGATACGCAGTATTTT. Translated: CASSLAGSTDTQYF.

The CDR3 loop reads CASSLTGGDQYEQYF. The CDR3 DNA reads as TGCGCCAGCAGCTTGACGGGGGGGGATCAATACGAGCAGTACTTC. The chain uses TRBV5-1 and TRBJ2-7; 8 bases match TRBD2. Germline loops: CDR1 SGHRS, CDR2 YFSETQ. This CDR3 contains 15 residues. V was clipped by 1 base and J by 4 bases; unmatched bases: 7.

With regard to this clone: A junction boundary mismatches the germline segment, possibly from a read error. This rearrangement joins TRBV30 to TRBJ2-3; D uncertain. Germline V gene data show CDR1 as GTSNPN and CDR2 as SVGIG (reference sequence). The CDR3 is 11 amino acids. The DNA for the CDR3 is TGTGCCTGGACCGCTACAGATACGCGGTATTTT. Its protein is CAWTATDTRYF.

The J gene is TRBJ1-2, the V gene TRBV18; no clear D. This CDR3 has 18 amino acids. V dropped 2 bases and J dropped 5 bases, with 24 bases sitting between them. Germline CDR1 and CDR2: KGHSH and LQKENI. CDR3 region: CASSPMKGGGVMNYGYTF. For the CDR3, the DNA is TGTGCCAGCTCACCAATGAAGGGAGGCGGGGTGATGAATTATGGCTACACCTTC.

DNA for the CDR3: TGTGCCAGCAGGGAGGGACAGCAGAACACTGAAGCTTTCTTT. Translation gives CASREGQQNTEAFF. The chain combines TRBV21-1 with TRBJ1-1; the tabulated D call, TRBD1, remains unverified against the DNA. TRBV21-1 is a listed pseudogene. The CDR3 is 14 amino acids.

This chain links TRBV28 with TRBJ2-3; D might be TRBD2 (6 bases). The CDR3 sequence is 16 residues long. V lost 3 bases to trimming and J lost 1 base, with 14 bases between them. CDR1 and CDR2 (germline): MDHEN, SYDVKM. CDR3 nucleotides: TGTGCCAGCAGTTTCCAAGGGACTGAGCGCACAGATACGCAGTATTTT. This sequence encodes CASSFQGTERTDTQYF.

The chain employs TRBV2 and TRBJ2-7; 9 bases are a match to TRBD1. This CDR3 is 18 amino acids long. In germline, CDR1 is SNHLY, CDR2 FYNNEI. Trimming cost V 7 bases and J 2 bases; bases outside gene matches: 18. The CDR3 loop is CASTLPRDRARSAYEQYF. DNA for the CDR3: TGTGCCAGCACCCTGCCGCGGGACAGGGCTAGAAGCGCCTACGAGCAGTACTTC. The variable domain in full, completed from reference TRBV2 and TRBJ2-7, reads EPEVTQTPSHQVTQMGQEVILRCVPISNHLYFYWYRQILGQKVEFLVSFYNNEISEKSEIFDDQFSVERPDGSNFTLKIRSTKLEDSAMYFCASTLPRDRARSAYEQYFGPGTRLTVT.

The CDR3 sequence: CAWSVRQGHQPQHF. In nucleotides, the CDR3 is TGTGCCTGGAGTGTACGACAGGGACATCAGCCCCAGCATTTT. The chain links TRBV30 to TRBJ1-5; 7 positions match TRBD1. CDR1 and CDR2 from the germline V gene are GTSNPN and SVGIG (reference sequence). The junction had 4 bases not matched to a gene; V was cut back by 0 bases and J by 5 bases. The CDR3 covers 14 residues.

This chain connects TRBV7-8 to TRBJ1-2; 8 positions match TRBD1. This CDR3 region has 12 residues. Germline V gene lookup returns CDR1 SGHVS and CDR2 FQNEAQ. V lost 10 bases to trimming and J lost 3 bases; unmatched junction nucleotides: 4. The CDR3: CATGQGDYGYTF. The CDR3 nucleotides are TGTGCCACCGGACAGGGAGACTATGGCTACACCTTC. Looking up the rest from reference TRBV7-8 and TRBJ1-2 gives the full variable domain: GAGVSQSPRYKVAKRGQDVALRCDPISGHVSLFWYQQALGQGPEFLTYFQNEAQLDKSGLPSDRFFAERPEGSVSTLKIQRTQQEDSAVYLCATGQGDYGYTFGSGTRLTVV.

DNA of the CDR3: TGCGCCAGCAGCTTGGTCCAGGACTCTGGAAACACCATATATTTT. It specifies CASSLVQDSGNTIYF. V gene TRBV5-1 combines with J gene TRBJ1-3; no firm D call. The CDR3 is 15 amino acids. V gave up 0 bases and J gave up 0 bases, with 7 bases separating them. CDR1 is SGHRS, CDR2 YFSETQ, per germline.